This is a list of T cell receptor beta chains from one sample in a study of CXCR3-negative and CXCR3-positive naive CD8 T cells. Following a re-call of the 5' RACE reads, TCRdb has one entry per CDR3 protein and lacks DNA. This table lists roughly 100,000 distinct CDR3 sequences. The specimen sequenced was naive CXCR3+ CD8+ T cells from blood. The origin of the receptors is a human donor in good health. Some clones in this sample may be carry-over from other donors' samples. Each CDR3 is given with its conserved first and last residue.

>TRBJ2-7|TRBV7-2
CASSLAQTAVYEQYF
>TRBJ1-1|TRBV7-9
CASSWFLGLNTEAFF
>TRBJ2-7|TRBV10-3
CAIRGPAGPSSYEQYF
>TRBJ2-1|TRBV29-1
CSVEDWAPEAADNEQFF
>TRBJ1-1|TRBV7-9
CASSLVQHTEAFF
>TRBJ2-7|TRBV9
CASSVGGVWAEQYF
>TRBJ2-1|TRBV28
CASSLQGLGEQFF
>TRBJ1-1|TRBV6-2/TRBV6-3
CASSYPTGLAEAFF
>TRBJ2-7|TRBV10-3
CAISDPPGLASHEQYF
>TRBJ2-3|TRBV11-2
CASSFDPGSTDTQYF
>TRBJ2-1|TRBV11-3
CASSPSRGRAWDEQFF
>TRBJ2-1|TRBV6-2/TRBV6-3
CASSYGNSGNEQFF
>TRBJ1-1|TRBV12-3/TRBV12-4
CASSLDEGTEAFF
>TRBJ1-1|TRBV29-1
CSATKGQAMNTEAFF